Below are 26 T cell receptor beta chains sequenced from a single sample in a study of vaccination effects on CD4 cells after COVID-19. These TCRs' antigens remain unknown. Antigen-specific CD4+ T cells were expanded (with viral peptide pools) by the ViraFEST assay ahead of sequencing. Following culture for 9 to 11 days, CD4+ T cells were isolated. A PCR test confirmed that the person had SARS-CoV-2 infection between March and December 2020. Sequencing was performed with immunoSEQ multiplex PCR; in TCRdb, only in-frame clones are kept and a portion is missing. The table lists some 38,000 clones, approximately 72% of them singletons. The specimen was CD4+ T cells from PBMCs cultured with HCoV-NL63 spike peptides, collected before COVID-19 vaccination. All receptors come from a human donor who had a prior SARS-CoV-2 infection.

The chain recombines TRBV7-8 with TRBJ1-5; D perhaps matches TRBD1 (6 bases). This CDR3 region has 17 residues. The V gene lost 0 bases and the J gene lost 3 bases, with 15 bases spanning the gap. Germline V lookup: CDR1 SGHVS, CDR2 FQNEAQ. DNA for the CDR3: TGTGCCAGCAGCTTAGCGCTTGGCAGGGGATACAATCAGCCCCAGCATTTT. Translation gives CASSLALGRGYNQPQHF.

This clone was seen many times. The gene calls are TRBV19 and TRBJ1-5; TRBD1 is a possible D gene (5 bases). Germline assignment: CDR1 LNHDA and CDR2 SQIVND (reference sequence). The CDR3 totals 15 residues. Trimming left V 5 bases short and J 0 bases short, with 11 bases between. CDR3 coding DNA: TGTGCCAGTAGTTCCGGGACGCCTAGCAATCAGCCCCAGCATTTT. Its translation is CASSSGTPSNQPQHF.

CDR3 sequence reads: CASSSRTGGGLPNEQFF. As DNA, the CDR3 is TGTGCCAGCAGCTCACGGACAGGGGGCGGCCTGCCCAATGAGCAGTTCTTC. This chain connects TRBV5-4 to TRBJ2-1, with 11 bases aligning to TRBD1. CDR3 size: 17 residues. V shed 3 bases, J shed 6 bases, and the junction held 11 bases outside the gene matches. Germline V CDR1 and CDR2: SGHNT, YYREEE (reference sequence).

The chain recombines TRBV7-2 with TRBJ2-5, with D possibly called TRBD1 or TRBD2 (5 bases each). Trimming pared 6 bases from V and 1 base from J, leaving 12 bases between. The CDR3 consists of 14 residues. In germline, CDR1 is SGHTA, CDR2 FQGNSA. The DNA of the CDR3 is TGTGCCAGCAGAGGGAGACAGCCCCAAGAGACCCAGTACTTC. This codes for CASRGRQPQETQYF.

J is TRBJ2-2 and V is TRBV7-3; no reliable D call. Trimming pared 5 bases from V and 7 bases from J, leaving 20 bases between. The CDR3 sequence is 16 residues long. The germline CDR1 and CDR2 sequences are SGHTA and FQGTGA. The CDR3 loop is CASSATPAAMGGELFF. CDR3 sequence (DNA): TGTGCCAGCAGCGCTACACCTGCCGCCATGGGCGGGGAGCTGTTTTTT.

The CDR3 reads CASSFDGTQKHIQYF. The CDR3 DNA reads TGCGCCAGCAGCTTCGATGGGACCCAAAAACACATTCAGTACTTC. J is TRBJ2-4 and V is TRBV5-1; D is perhaps TRBD1 or TRBD2 (5 bases each). Trimming shortened V by 2 bases and J by 8 bases, and 17 bases separated the two germline ends. The CDR3 consists of 15 residues. CDR1 and CDR2 (germline): SGHRS, YFSETQ.

The chain is built from TRBV5-4 and TRBJ1-5; tentative D call: TRBD1 (5 bases). V lost 4 bases and J 3 bases, leaving 11 bases between the germline ends. This CDR3 spans 14 amino acids. Germline values: CDR1 SGHNT, CDR2 YYREEE (reference sequence). This CDR3 is CASSRDGDNQPQHF. CDR3 coding DNA: TGTGCCAGCAGCAGGGACGGGGACAATCAGCCCCAGCATTTT. The whole variable domain, remainder taken from reference TRBV5-4 and TRBJ1-5, is ETGVTQSPTHLIKTRGQQVTLRCSSQSGHNTVSWYQQALGQGPQFIFQYYREEENGRGNFPPRFSGLQFPNYSSELNVNALELDDSALYLCASSRDGDNQPQHFGDGTRLSIL.

V usage is TRBV5-1 and J usage is TRBJ2-5, with D tentatively TRBD1 (6 bases). V was shortened by 3 bases and J by 4 bases, with 10 bases between the two germline ends. The CDR3 spans 13 residues. Germline CDR1 reads SGHRS; CDR2 reads YFSETQ. In DNA, the CDR3 is TGCGCCAGCAGCTATGACAGGCGAGAGACCCAGTACTTC. Translating gives CASSYDRRETQYF. Together with reference TRBV5-1 and TRBJ2-5, the CDR3 gives the full variable domain: KAGVTQTPRYLIKTRGQQVTLSCSPISGHRSVSWYQQTPGQGLQFLFEYFSETQRNKGNFPGRFSGRQFSNSRSEMNVSTLELGDSALYLCASSYDRRETQYFGPGTRLLVL.

This clone appeared a few times. This sequence joins TRBV12-3 or TRBV12-4 and TRBJ2-1; D remains ambiguous. V was cut by 3 bases and J by 8 bases, with 11 bases left in between. This CDR3 has 13 residues. The CDR3 region has the DNA TGTGCCAGCAGTTTTTTGGGCCCGTATGAGCAGTTCTTC. The encoded protein is CASSFLGPYEQFF.

The chain links TRBV19 to TRBJ2-7, with TRBD2 matching 12 bases. This CDR3 spans 15 amino acids. V lost 6 bases, J lost 0 bases, and 3 bases stayed unmatched. Germline lookup yields CDR1 LNHDA and CDR2 SQIVND (reference sequence). The CDR3 region has the DNA TGTGCCAGTAGCCGACTAGCGGGGGACTCCTACGAGCAGTACTTC. This translates into CASSRLAGDSYEQYF. Variable domain in full (rest from reference TRBV19 and TRBJ2-7): DGGITQSPKYLFRKEGQNVTLSCEQNLNHDAMYWYRQDPGQGLRLIYYSQIVNDFQKGDIAEGYSVSREKKESFPLTVTSAQKNPTAFYLCASSRLAGDSYEQYFGPGTRLTVT.

V is TRBV2 and J is TRBJ2-3, with 7 bases that match TRBD2. CDR3 length: 14 residues. J gave up 5 bases and V 8 bases, and 10 bases lay outside the gene matches. Germline V CDR1 and CDR2: SNHLY, FYNNEI. In DNA form, the CDR3 reads TGTGCCAGCCGCAGACTAGCTAGCGGAGATACGCAGTATTTT. It encodes CASRRLASGDTQYF.

The chain employs TRBV19 and TRBJ1-5; 12 bases map to TRBD1. Per germline, CDR1 LNHDA and CDR2 SQIVND (reference sequence). V dropped 6 bases and J dropped 4; count of bases not matched to a gene: 10. The length of the CDR3 is 17 residues. CDR3 residues: CASRFRDRGLGNQPQHF. In DNA, the CDR3 is TGTGCCAGTAGGTTTCGGGACAGGGGGCTGGGGAATCAGCCCCAGCATTTT.

The rearrangement joins TRBV15 to TRBJ2-7; 13 nucleotides line up with TRBD2. J gave up 6 bases and V 5 bases, and 10 bases lay outside the gene matches. Germline CDR1 and CDR2: LNHNV and YYDKDF (reference sequence). This CDR3 region has 16 residues. DNA for the CDR3: TGTGCCACCAGCCCGAGACTAGCGGGAGGCGGTCGCGAGCAGTACTTC. It yields the protein CATSPRLAGGGREQYF.

This clone was seen a few times. The CDR3: CAIQGAGDTEAFF. CDR3 in DNA: TGTGCCATACAGGGGGCTGGGGACACTGAAGCTTTCTTT. V is TRBV28 and J is TRBJ1-1; 9 bases fit TRBD1. Germline CDR1 and CDR2: MDHEN and SYDVKM. Unmatched junction bases numbered 6, after V lost 10 bases and J lost 3 bases. The length of the CDR3 is 13 residues. The whole variable domain, filled in from reference TRBV28 and TRBJ1-1, reads DVKVTQSSRYLVKRTGEKVFLECVQDMDHENMFWYRQDPGLGLRLIYFSYDVKMKEKGDIPEGYSVSREKKERFSLILESASTNQTSMYLCAIQGAGDTEAFFGQGTRLTVV.

The chain has TRBV7-2 and TRBJ2-2; D uncertain. Germline CDR1 SGHTA, CDR2 FQGNSA. Between the trimmed V and J ends, which lost 1 base and 4 bases, there was a span of 10 bases. This CDR3 has 15 amino acids. The CDR3: CASSLGLVFTGELFF. The CDR3 DNA sequence: TGTGCCAGCAGCTTAGGGCTAGTCTTCACCGGGGAGCTGTTTTTT.

This clone appeared a few times. This sequence joins TRBV5-1 and TRBJ2-7, with 9 bases aligning to TRBD2. The CDR3 sequence is 15 residues long. V shed 4 bases and J 4 bases; nucleotides not matched to a gene: 9. Germline V gives CDR1 SGHRS, CDR2 YFSETQ. CDR3 DNA sequence: TGCGCCAGCAGCCTGGGCCCTAGCGGGACTTACGAGCAGTACTTC. It translates to CASSLGPSGTYEQYF.

This clone has a single count. The chain couples TRBV7-8 to TRBJ2-7; no clear D. This CDR3 is 14 amino acids long. Germline lookup yields CDR1 SGHVS and CDR2 FQNEAQ. Trimming removed 3 bases from V and 3 bases from J, with 12 bases in between. The CDR3 coding sequence is TGTGCCAGCAGCTTGTCAGCAGGCTACTACGAGCAGTACTTC. As protein: CASSLSAGYYEQYF.

The genes are TRBV20-1 and TRBJ2-1, with TRBD2 matching 9 bases. With V trimmed by 3 bases and J by 7 bases, 13 bases remained unmatched. The germline V gene encodes CDR1 DFQATT and CDR2 SNEGSKA (reference sequence). This CDR3 has 16 amino acids. In DNA, the CDR3 is TGCAGTGCTAGTGCTCCGGGACTAGCCCTTCGGAATGAGCAGTTCTTC. Translating gives CSASAPGLALRNEQFF.

This chain connects TRBV5-4 to TRBJ1-2, with 8 nucleotides matching TRBD1. The CDR3 is made up of 14 amino acids. Per the germline V gene, CDR1 is SGHNT and CDR2 is YYREEE (reference sequence). V gave up 4 bases and J gave up 2 bases; unmatched junction bases: 4. The DNA for the CDR3 is TGTGCCAGCAGCAAACGACAGGGGAACTATGGCTACACCTTC. It yields the protein CASSKRQGNYGYTF.

The chain recombines TRBV5-1 with TRBJ2-5, with 8 positions matching TRBD2. Per the germline V gene, CDR1 is SGHRS and CDR2 is YFSETQ. This CDR3 contains 15 residues. The junction had 6 bases not matched to a gene; V was cut back by 0 bases and J by 5 bases. The CDR3 DNA reads as TGCGCCAGCAGCTTGGACCTTAGCGGGGTGGAGACCCAGTACTTC. This sequence encodes CASSLDLSGVETQYF.

The chain joins TRBV28 to TRBJ1-2; D might be TRBD1 (5 bases). The CDR3 contains 12 residues. V was cut by 4 bases and J by 8 bases, with 11 bases left in between. The germline V gene has CDR1 MDHEN and CDR2 SYDVKM. The CDR3 loop reads CASSSRDGGYTF. CDR3 bases: TGTGCCAGCAGTTCCAGGGACGGGGGCTACACCTTC.

The CDR3 DNA reads as TGCAGTGCTTCGACGGGGGATACGCAGTATTTT. Its protein is CSASTGDTQYF. The rearrangement joins TRBV20-1 to TRBJ2-3, with a tentative D call TRBD2 (5 bases). This CDR3 has 11 residues. V was trimmed by 5 bases and J by 6 bases, leaving 9 bases between them. Per germline, CDR1 DFQATT and CDR2 SNEGSKA (reference sequence).

By share, this clone counts as medium-sized. The chain has TRBV5-4 and TRBJ1-6, with D possibly being TRBD1 (6 bases). CDR1 is SGHNT and CDR2 is YYREEE in the germline V gene (reference sequence). The CDR3 has 15 residues. Deletions cut 1 base from V and 7 bases from J, with 12 bases between. CDR3 amino acids: CASSLWQGTNSPLHF. Written as DNA, the CDR3 is TGTGCCAGCAGCTTGTGGCAGGGGACAAATTCACCCCTCCACTTT.

The chain carries TRBV7-8 and TRBJ2-2; 8 bases are shared with TRBD2. CDR1 and CDR2 from the germline V gene are SGHVS and FQNEAQ. This CDR3 is built from 14 residues. The junction had 6 bases not matched to a gene; V was cut back by 10 bases and J by 2 bases. CDR3 amino acids: CATATSANTGELFF. DNA of the CDR3: TGTGCCACCGCGACTAGCGCAAACACCGGGGAGCTGTTTTTT.

In its sample, this clone was seen a few times. V is TRBV6-5 and J is TRBJ1-6; D is perhaps TRBD1 (5 bases). The V gene's germline CDR1 is MNHEY and CDR2 SVGAGI. The CDR3 contains 14 residues. The V and J ends lost 10 bases and 6 bases respectively, with 16 bases between them. This CDR3 reads CATGRGSLNSPLHF. The CDR3 coding sequence is TGTGCCACGGGGCGGGGCTCCCTTAATTCACCCCTCCACTTT.

This chain joins TRBV2 and TRBJ2-1; 9 bases align to TRBD1. J lost 6 bases, V lost 7 bases, and 7 bases had no gene match. The CDR3 runs to 14 residues. Germline V gene lookup returns CDR1 SNHLY and CDR2 FYNNEI. CDR3 sequence reads: CASTRDRAANEQFF. The CDR3 nucleotides read TGTGCCAGCACCCGGGACAGGGCGGCCAATGAGCAGTTCTTC.